This T cell receptor (beta chain) was recorded in a study of shared clonotypes between healthy human individuals. Assay used: immunoSEQ multiplex PCR; TCRdb lists only in-frame clones, some missing. The repertoire holds about 2.4 million clones, with roughly 93% as singletons. Details on this clone: What it recognizes is unknown.

Findings and caveats of the study: It was observed that approximately 5% of naive CD4 clonotypes were shared across several donors.

Nashville, Tennessee was home to all donors, who were Caucasian adults. The CDR3 has 14 residues. V was pared by 5 bases and J by 4 bases, with 4 bases of the junction left unmatched. Germline CDR1 and CDR2: SSHAT and FNYEAQ (reference sequence). The TCR sequence derives from a man aged 18 to 35 in good health. Some clones in this sample may be carry-over from other donors' samples. The chain couples TRBV7-7 to TRBJ2-2; TRBD2 matches at 7 bases. The sample taken for sequencing was naive CD4+ T cells from PBMCs. Subset noted: CD45RA+ positively selected. The DNA of the CDR3 is TGTGCCAGCAGCCTCGGGGGGAGCACCGGGGAGCTGTTTTTT. It encodes CASSLGGSTGELFF.